This entry concerns a single T cell receptor beta chain. Unique molecular identifiers were present on cDNA, and template switching added a universal primer site. TCRdb fed the 5' RACE reads into MiXCR, producing one record per CDR3 protein. Seen here are some 1,700,000 distinct CDR3 sequences, about 32% observed once, and the top ten hold less than 0.35%. The sample belongs to a study of identical twins. Every one of the donors was a healthy Caucasian. Sequences were obtained from cord blood. This receptor was taken from a newborn girl in good health.

CDR3 DNA sequence: TGTGCCAGCGGGGAGACAGAACATGAGCAGTTCTTC. It codes for CASGETEHEQFF. The chain joins TRBV11-3 to TRBJ2-1, with D possibly called TRBD1 or TRBD2 (5 bases each). The CDR3 length is 12 residues. Germline V lookup: CDR1 SGHNT, CDR2 YENEEA. V lost 8 bases and J lost 8, with 13 bases in between.